Each of the 17 T cell receptor beta chains below was sequenced from the same sample in a study of cytotoxic CD8 clonotypes in ibrutinib-treated CLL. The repertoire was sequenced with immunoSEQ multiplex PCR; TCRdb's copy has only in-frame clones and lacks some. The sample shows 100,000 or so clones, 58% of them seen only once. Here the sequenced sample was PBMCs, taken after 24 months of ibrutinib treatment. Receptors were obtained from a human donor with chronic lymphocytic leukemia.

The rearrangement joins TRBV15 to TRBJ2-1, with TRBD1 identical over 11 bases. Looked up from germline, CDR1 is LNHNV and CDR2 is YYDKDF (reference sequence). V was pared by 3 bases and J by 2 bases, with 0 bases of the junction left unmatched. This CDR3 contains 15 residues. The CDR3 here is CATSRDRGPYNEQFF. In DNA, the CDR3 is TGTGCCACCAGCAGGGACAGGGGGCCCTACAATGAGCAGTTCTTC. Complete variable domain (other parts from reference TRBV15 and TRBJ2-1): DAMVIQNPRYQVTQFGKPVTLSCSQTLNHNVMYWYQQKSSQAPKLLFHYYDKDFNNEADTPDNFQSRRPNTSFCFLDIRSPGLGDTAMYLCATSRDRGPYNEQFFGPGTRLTVL.

The chain has TRBV7-2 and TRBJ2-1; D gene unclear. The germline gives CDR1 SGHTA, CDR2 FQGNSA. V gave up 10 bases and J gave up 0 bases, with 13 bases separating them. There are 14 residues in the CDR3. This CDR3 is CATRPSSSYNEQFF. CDR3 in DNA: TGTGCCACCCGGCCATCGAGCTCCTACAATGAGCAGTTCTTC. Full variable domain (rest looked up from reference TRBV7-2 and TRBJ2-1): GAGVSQSPSNKVTEKGKDVELRCDPISGHTALYWYRQSLGQGLEFLIYFQGNSAPDKSGLPSDRFSAERTGGSVSTLTIQRTQQEDSAVYLCATRPSSSYNEQFFGPGTRLTVL.

This clone came up many times. The sample has other DNA sequences that encode this CDR3 too. This chain joins TRBV27 and TRBJ2-7, with TRBD1 matching 8 bases. Per the germline V gene, CDR1 is MNHEY and CDR2 is SMNVEV (reference sequence). V was pared by 5 bases and J by 4 bases, with 13 bases of the junction left unmatched. There are 16 residues in the CDR3. CDR3 residues: CASSPHEAGGGYEQYF. In DNA, the CDR3 is TGTGCCAGCAGTCCCCATGAGGCAGGGGGCGGGTACGAGCAGTACTTC.

This chain joins TRBV5-1 and TRBJ2-7, with D perhaps matching TRBD2 (6 bases). The germline V and J ends were trimmed by 6 bases and 3 bases, with 16 bases remaining between them. The CDR3 runs 14 residues. Germline V gene sequence: CDR1 SGHRS, CDR2 YFSETQ. The CDR3 loop reads CASNAGNWGYEQYF. CDR3 DNA sequence: TGCGCCAGCAACGCGGGGAATTGGGGCTACGAGCAGTACTTC.

The DNA of the CDR3 is TGTGCCAGCACCCTACCAGGGATCACAGATACGCAGTATTTT. Its translation: CASTLPGITDTQYF. V is TRBV7-2 and J is TRBJ2-3; D may be TRBD1 (5 bases). Germline V gene data show CDR1 as SGHTA and CDR2 as FQGNSA. This CDR3 spans 14 amino acids. With 7 bases removed from V and 2 bases from J, the gap between germline ends came to 13 bases.

This clone has only a few counts. The rearrangement links TRBV7-3 to TRBJ2-2; TRBD2 matches at 8 bases. Germline lookup yields CDR1 SGHTA and CDR2 FQGTGA. Trimming at V came to 8 bases and at J to 1 base, leaving 6 bases not matched to a gene. The CDR3 runs to 15 residues. The DNA for the CDR3 is TGTGCCAGCGGCGTAGCGGGGTTGAACACCGGGGAGCTGTTTTTT. The encoded protein is CASGVAGLNTGELFF. The full variable domain, completed using reference TRBV7-3 and TRBJ2-2, is GAGVSQTPSNKVTEKGKYVELRCDPISGHTALYWYRQSLGQGPEFLIYFQGTGAADDSGLPNDRFFAVRPEGSVSTLKIQRTERGDSAVYLCASGVAGLNTGELFFGEGSRLTVL.

The chain couples TRBV2 to TRBJ1-4, with D unclear. In germline, CDR1 is SNHLY, CDR2 FYNNEI. The ends were cut back, 7 bases at V and 7 bases at J, with 13 bases in the middle. The CDR3 totals 13 residues. In nucleotides, the CDR3 is TGTGCCAGCACCTCACCCCCGGGTGAAAAACTGTTTTTT. Protein: CASTSPPGEKLFF.

This chain links TRBV10-3 with TRBJ2-5; 7 nucleotides match TRBD2. The J call may be mistaken, given a closer DNA end match to TRBJ2-7. The germline CDR1 and CDR2 sequences are ENHRY and SYGVKD. The CDR3 extends over 12 amino acids. CDR3 bases: TGTGCCATCGGGGGGGAGTTCTACGAGCAGTACTTC. This codes for CAIGGEFYEQYF.

The chain recombines TRBV6-5 with TRBJ1-2; D gene unclear. Germline V CDR1 and CDR2: MNHEY, SVGAGI. The ends were cut back, 0 bases at V and 3 bases at J, with 11 bases in the middle. The CDR3 contains 15 residues. The CDR3 sequence: CASSYSGVLDYGYTF. For the CDR3, the DNA is TGTGCCAGCAGTTACTCTGGGGTTCTCGACTATGGCTACACCTTC.

This chain connects TRBV6-5 to TRBJ1-2, with 7 bases matching TRBD1. Germline V gene lookup returns CDR1 MNHEY and CDR2 SVGAGI. Trimming removed 7 bases from V and 3 bases from J; junction bases left unmatched: 5. This CDR3 has 13 amino acids. CDR3 amino acids: CASTDRRDYGYTF. As DNA, the CDR3 is TGTGCCAGCACGGACAGGCGGGACTATGGCTACACCTTC.

CDR3 nucleotide sequence: TGTGCCAGCAGGTCCGGGACAGGGAATCAGCCCCAGCATTTT. Translating gives CASRSGTGNQPQHF. This sequence joins TRBV2 and TRBJ1-5; 9 positions agree with TRBD1. The CDR3 has 14 amino acids. Germline assignment: CDR1 SNHLY and CDR2 FYNNEI. The J segment lost 4 bases and the V segment lost 6 bases, leaving 4 bases of the junction unmatched.

This clone was detected a few times. Other DNA sequences of this sample code for an identical CDR3. The chain carries TRBV27 and TRBJ2-2; D gene ambiguous. Germline-derived CDR1 and CDR2 are MNHEY and SMNVEV (reference sequence). The CDR3 extends over 15 amino acids. Trimming stripped 3 bases from V and 3 bases from J, with 11 bases between. The CDR3 DNA reads as TGTGCCAGCAGTTTGGCCCTGGGATACACCGGGGAGCTGTTTTTT. Translation: CASSLALGYTGELFF.

The chain couples TRBV2 to TRBJ1-5; D possibly corresponds to TRBD1 (6 bases). The CDR3 runs 15 residues. CDR1 SNHLY and CDR2 FYNNEI come from the germline V gene. Trimming shortened V by 7 bases and J by 3 bases, and 16 bases separated the two germline ends. The CDR3 protein is CASKDRGAPNQPQHF. In DNA, the CDR3 is TGTGCCAGCAAAGATAGGGGGGCCCCCAATCAGCCCCAGCATTTT.

The chain employs TRBV28 and TRBJ2-7; TRBD1 aligns across 8 bases. Germline V CDR1 and CDR2: MDHEN, SYDVKM. CDR3 length: 15 amino acids. J gave up 0 bases and V 2 bases, and 3 bases lay outside the gene matches. The CDR3 is CASSLGDRSSYEQYF. CDR3 in DNA: TGTGCCAGCAGTTTAGGGGACAGGAGCTCCTACGAGCAGTACTTC. Together with reference TRBV28 and TRBJ2-7, the CDR3 gives the full variable domain: DVKVTQSSRYLVKRTGEKVFLECVQDMDHENMFWYRQDPGLGLRLIYFSYDVKMKEKGDIPEGYSVSREKKERFSLILESASTNQTSMYLCASSLGDRSSYEQYFGPGTRLTVT.

V and J are TRBV7-9 and TRBJ2-1; 15 nucleotides agree with TRBD2. The J segment lost 9 bases and the V segment lost 5 bases, leaving 11 bases of the junction unmatched. Germline lookup yields CDR1 SEHNR and CDR2 FQNEAQ (reference sequence). CDR3 length: 17 residues. The CDR3, as DNA: TGTGCCAGCAGCCTCGGACTAGCGGGGGGGCTTATCCCTGAGCAGTTCTTC. This encodes CASSLGLAGGLIPEQFF. Full variable domain (missing parts from reference TRBV7-9 and TRBJ2-1): DTGVSQNPRHKITKRGQNVTFRCDPISEHNRLYWYRQTLGQGPEFLTYFQNEAQLEKSRLLSDRFSAERPKGSFSTLEIQRTEQGDSAMYLCASSLGLAGGLIPEQFFGPGTRLTVL.

The chain couples TRBV19 to TRBJ2-1; no definite D call. CDR1 and CDR2 (germline): LNHDA, SQIVND (reference sequence). Trimming took off 7 bases at V and 5 bases at J, with 9 bases between the two ends. The CDR3 has 12 residues. CDR3 sequence reads: CASNQRDNEQFF. The CDR3 bases are TGTGCCAGTAACCAACGGGACAATGAGCAGTTCTTC. Variable domain in full (rest from reference TRBV19 and TRBJ2-1): DGGITQSPKYLFRKEGQNVTLSCEQNLNHDAMYWYRQDPGQGLRLIYYSQIVNDFQKGDIAEGYSVSREKKESFPLTVTSAQKNPTAFYLCASNQRDNEQFFGPGTRLTVL.

In its sample, this clone was seen a few times. This chain joins TRBV5-1 and TRBJ2-1, with D possibly being TRBD2 (6 bases). CDR1 and CDR2 (germline): SGHRS, YFSETQ. The length of the CDR3 is 15 residues. V lost 1 base and J 3 bases, leaving 11 bases between the germline ends. The chain's CDR3 is CASSLTGEVYNEQFF. The CDR3 bases are TGCGCCAGCAGCTTGACGGGGGAAGTCTACAATGAGCAGTTCTTC.